This TCR beta chain was captured by sequencing in a study of blood T cell repertoires in COVID-19. Turning to the study itself: COVID-19 samples, acute and convalescent, were from the United States, Italy and Spain. From T cells, B-cell-depleted T cells, or PBMCs came the material, which was cDNA or gDNA.

As handled by the study authors: Scientists estimated how many nucleated cells there were by amplifying reference gene primers. The protocol was immunoSEQ multiplex PCR, while the TCRdb copy is restricted to in-frame clones and leaves out a portion. Clone size and the V and J calls come from that table; the DNA yielded D and trimming. This table has about 63,000 clones, less than 80% appearing once. The CDR3 contains 17 residues. CDR1 is SNHLY, CDR2 FYNNEI, per germline. Trimming at V came to 7 bases and at J to 4 bases, leaving 11 bases not matched to a gene. The chain employs TRBV2 and TRBJ2-3; 13 bases agree with TRBD2. What was sequenced was peripheral blood. This clonotype was obtained from a human donor in a cohort sampled during active COVID-19. As DNA, the CDR3 is TGTGCCAGCAAAAGAGGGACTAGCGGGAACCCGGCAGATACGCAGTATTTT. The encoded protein is CASKRGTSGNPADTQYF.